The 2 T cell receptor beta chains below come from one sample, sequenced in a study of blood T cell repertoires in COVID-19. Clones were sequenced by immunoSEQ multiplex PCR, and TCRdb holds only the in-frame ones, with some missing. The table includes 220,000 or so clones, approximately 81% detected once. The sequenced sample was peripheral blood. These TCRs come from a woman aged 80 or over with acute or convalescent COVID-19.

This chain uses TRBV4-3 with TRBJ2-6, with D unclear. The CDR3 has 15 residues. Germline V gene lookup returns CDR1 LGHNA and CDR2 YSLEER. V lost 0 bases, J lost 4 bases, and 7 bases lay in between. The CDR3, as DNA: TGCGCCAGCAGCCAAGAGGCCATGGGGGCCAACGTCCTGACTTTC. Its translation is CASSQEAMGANVLTF.

For this clone: A much larger clone lies a single base off, so this may be a read error. The gene calls are TRBV2 and TRBJ1-2, with 9 bases that match TRBD1. V was clipped by 5 bases and J by 4 bases; unmatched bases: 2. Germline V gene lookup returns CDR1 SNHLY and CDR2 FYNNEI. The CDR3 is made up of 13 amino acids. The CDR3 region has the DNA TGTGCCAGCAGTCCGACAGGGGGCTATGGCTACACCTTC. Its translation: CASSPTGGYGYTF.